Listed below are T cell receptor beta chains from one sample, sequenced in a study of blood T cells in healthy people across ages. One entry per CDR3 protein, called by TCRdb with MiXCR from the 5' RACE reads. Here the sample spans approximately 800,000 distinct CDR3 sequences, around 34% being singletons. The sequencing sample was made of blood. Receptors were obtained from a man aged 18 to 29 in good health. CDR3s include the opening cysteine and the closing phenylalanine or tryptophan. D genes are given only for firm matches. Some rows have no size entry. The others give once, few or many, or a class for an expanded clone.

v_call: TRBV10-3; clone_size: -; j_call: TRBJ2-1; d_call: TRBD1; cdr3_aa: CATTLRDRGGNEQFF; cdr3_nt: TGTGCCACAACCCTCCGGGACAGGGGCGGCAATGAGCAGTTCTTC
v_call: TRBV10-3; clone_size: -; j_call: TRBJ2-2; d_call: -; cdr3_aa: CATTTNTGELFF; cdr3_nt: TGTGCCACCACTACGAACACCGGGGAGCTGTTTTTT
v_call: TRBV30; clone_size: -; j_call: TRBJ1-3; d_call: -; cdr3_aa: CALGGAGNTIYF; cdr3_nt: TGTGCCTTGGGCGGAGCTGGAAACACCATATATTTT
v_call: TRBV12-3/TRBV12-4; clone_size: -; j_call: TRBJ1-2; d_call: -; cdr3_aa: CASRPIPGNYGYTF; cdr3_nt: TGTGCCAGCAGGCCCATTCCAGGAAACTATGGCTACACCTTC
v_call: TRBV4-1; clone_size: -; j_call: TRBJ1-1; d_call: -; cdr3_aa: CASRAGSTEAFF; cdr3_nt: TGCGCCAGCAGGGCGGGGTCCACTGAAGCTTTCTTT
v_call: TRBV4-3; clone_size: -; j_call: TRBJ2-4; d_call: -; cdr3_aa: CASSRTGFSKNIQYF; cdr3_nt: TGCGCCAGCAGCCGCACAGGGTTCTCGAAAAACATTCAGTACTTC
v_call: TRBV7-9; clone_size: -; j_call: TRBJ2-5; d_call: -; cdr3_aa: CASSKAEGRGETQYF; cdr3_nt: TGTGCCAGCAGCAAAGCAGAGGGTAGGGGAGAGACCCAGTACTTC
v_call: TRBV5-1; clone_size: many; j_call: TRBJ1-5; d_call: -; cdr3_aa: CASSLGGDSNQPQHF; cdr3_nt: TGCGCCAGCAGCCTTGGAGGAGATAGCAATCAGCCCCAGCATTTT
v_call: TRBV28; clone_size: -; j_call: TRBJ1-2; d_call: -; cdr3_aa: CASSTQQGWAIYGYTF; cdr3_nt: TGTGCCAGCAGCACACAACAGGGATGGGCGATCTATGGCTACACCTTC
v_call: TRBV5-1; clone_size: -; j_call: TRBJ2-5; d_call: TRBD2; cdr3_aa: CASSPLAGGETQYF; cdr3_nt: TGCGCCAGCAGCCCGCTAGCGGGGGGCGAGACCCAGTACTTC
v_call: TRBV29-1; clone_size: many; j_call: TRBJ2-3; d_call: -; cdr3_aa: CSVVAADTQYF; cdr3_nt: TGCAGCGTGGTCGCAGCAGATACGCAGTATTTT
v_call: TRBV29-1; clone_size: few; j_call: TRBJ1-2; d_call: -; cdr3_aa: CSVEDRGIGGYTF; cdr3_nt: TGCAGCGTTGAAGATCGGGGAATTGGTGGCTACACCTTC
v_call: TRBV20-1; clone_size: few; j_call: TRBJ1-5; d_call: -; cdr3_aa: CSAGRGNSNQPQHF; cdr3_nt: TGCAGTGCCGGCCGGGGGAATAGCAATCAGCCCCAGCATTTT
v_call: TRBV27; clone_size: few; j_call: TRBJ1-1; d_call: -; cdr3_aa: CASSLLGHTEAFF; cdr3_nt: TGTGCCAGCAGTTTATTGGGACACACTGAAGCTTTCTTT
v_call: TRBV7-2; clone_size: few; j_call: TRBJ1-5; d_call: -; cdr3_aa: CACSLGWGRGNQPQHF; cdr3_nt: TGTGCCTGCAGCTTAGGGTGGGGGAGAGGCAATCAGCCCCAGCATTTT
v_call: TRBV7-2; clone_size: few; j_call: TRBJ1-5; d_call: TRBD1; cdr3_aa: CASSLGDRYSNQPQHF; cdr3_nt: TGTGCCAGCAGCTTAGGGGACAGGTATAGCAATCAGCCCCAGCATTTT
v_call: TRBV7-8; clone_size: -; j_call: TRBJ2-7; d_call: TRBD2; cdr3_aa: CASSPSGGILSYEQYF; cdr3_nt: TGTGCCAGCAGCCCATCGGGAGGGATCCTCTCCTACGAGCAGTACTTC
v_call: TRBV5-1; clone_size: few; j_call: TRBJ1-1; d_call: -; cdr3_aa: CASSPLTGLNTEAFF; cdr3_nt: TGCGCCAGCAGCCCCCTCACCGGTCTGAACACTGAAGCTTTCTTT
v_call: TRBV12-5; clone_size: -; j_call: TRBJ2-2; d_call: -; cdr3_aa: CASGSGVTIPGELFF; cdr3_nt: TGTGCTAGTGGTTCAGGGGTGACTATTCCCGGGGAGCTGTTTTTT
v_call: TRBV12-3/TRBV12-4; clone_size: -; j_call: TRBJ1-4; d_call: -; cdr3_aa: CASSSPRRDYNEKLFF; cdr3_nt: TGTGCCAGCAGTTCCCCCCGGAGGGACTATAATGAAAAACTGTTTTTT
v_call: TRBV11-2; clone_size: -; j_call: TRBJ2-7; d_call: TRBD2; cdr3_aa: CASSSRAGISYNEQYF; cdr3_nt: TGTGCCAGCAGCTCCCGAGCGGGGATCTCCTACAATGAGCAGTACTTC
v_call: TRBV13; clone_size: -; j_call: TRBJ1-6; d_call: TRBD1; cdr3_aa: CASQQGKNSPLHF; cdr3_nt: TGTGCCAGCCAACAGGGGAAAAATTCACCCCTCCACTTT
v_call: TRBV28; clone_size: few; j_call: TRBJ1-4; d_call: TRBD1; cdr3_aa: CASSVQGTNEKLFF; cdr3_nt: TGTGCCAGCAGTGTACAGGGGACTAATGAAAAACTGTTTTTT
v_call: TRBV7-2; clone_size: -; j_call: TRBJ1-5; d_call: -; cdr3_aa: CASSPDGFQPQHF; cdr3_nt: TGTGCCAGCAGCCCCGATGGGTTCCAGCCCCAGCATTTT
v_call: TRBV28; clone_size: -; j_call: TRBJ1-6; d_call: TRBD1; cdr3_aa: CASSFPGQGAGSHNSPLHF; cdr3_nt: TGTGCCAGCAGTTTTCCCGGACAGGGGGCGGGCTCCCATAATTCACCCCTCCACTTT
v_call: TRBV10-3; clone_size: -; j_call: TRBJ2-3; d_call: -; cdr3_aa: CAISESKGTSTDTQYF; cdr3_nt: TGTGCCATCAGTGAGTCCAAAGGGACTAGCACAGATACGCAGTATTTT
v_call: TRBV7-6; clone_size: -; j_call: TRBJ1-6; d_call: TRBD1; cdr3_aa: CASSPRTGPSPLHF; cdr3_nt: TGTGCCAGCAGCCCTAGGACAGGGCCTTCACCCCTCCACTTT
v_call: TRBV12-3/TRBV12-4; clone_size: many; j_call: TRBJ1-2; d_call: TRBD1; cdr3_aa: CASSPTGVGGYTF; cdr3_nt: TGTGCCAGCAGTCCGACAGGGGTGGGCGGCTACACCTTC
v_call: TRBV5-1; clone_size: few; j_call: TRBJ1-5; d_call: TRBD1; cdr3_aa: CASSLYPGGLNQPQHF; cdr3_nt: TGCGCCAGCAGCTTGTATCCAGGGGGTTTAAATCAGCCCCAGCATTTT